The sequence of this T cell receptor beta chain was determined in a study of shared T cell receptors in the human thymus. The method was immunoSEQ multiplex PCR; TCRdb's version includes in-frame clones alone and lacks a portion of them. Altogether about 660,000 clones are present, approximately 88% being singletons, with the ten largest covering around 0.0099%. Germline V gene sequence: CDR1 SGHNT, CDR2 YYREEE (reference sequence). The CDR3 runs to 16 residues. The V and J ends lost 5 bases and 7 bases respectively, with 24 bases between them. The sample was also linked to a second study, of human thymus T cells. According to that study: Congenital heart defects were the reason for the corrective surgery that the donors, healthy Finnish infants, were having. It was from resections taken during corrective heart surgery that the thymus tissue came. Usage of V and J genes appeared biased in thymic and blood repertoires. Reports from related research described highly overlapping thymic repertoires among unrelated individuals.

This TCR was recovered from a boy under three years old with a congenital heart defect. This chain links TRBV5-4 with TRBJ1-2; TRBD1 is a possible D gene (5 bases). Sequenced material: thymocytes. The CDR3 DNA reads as TGTGCCAGCAGTCGAAATCGGGGCGGGGAACTCGTTGGCTACACCTTC. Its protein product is CASSRNRGGELVGYTF.